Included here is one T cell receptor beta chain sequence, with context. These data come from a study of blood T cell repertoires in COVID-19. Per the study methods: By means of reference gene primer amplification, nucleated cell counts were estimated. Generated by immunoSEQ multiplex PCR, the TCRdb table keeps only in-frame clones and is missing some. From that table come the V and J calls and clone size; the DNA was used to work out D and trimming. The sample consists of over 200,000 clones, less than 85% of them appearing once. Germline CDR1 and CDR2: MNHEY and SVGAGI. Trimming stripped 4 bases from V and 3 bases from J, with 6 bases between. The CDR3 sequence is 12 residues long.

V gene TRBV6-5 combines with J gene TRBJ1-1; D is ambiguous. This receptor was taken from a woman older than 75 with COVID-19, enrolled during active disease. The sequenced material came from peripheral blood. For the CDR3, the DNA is TGTGCCAGCAGTTCAGGTTACACTGAAGCTTTCTTT. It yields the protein CASSSGYTEAFF.